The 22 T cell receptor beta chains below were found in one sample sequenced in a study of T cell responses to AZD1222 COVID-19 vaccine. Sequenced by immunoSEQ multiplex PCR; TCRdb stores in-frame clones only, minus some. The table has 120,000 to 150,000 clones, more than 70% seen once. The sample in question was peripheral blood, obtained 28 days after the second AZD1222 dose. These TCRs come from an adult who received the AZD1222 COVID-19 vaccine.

The CDR3 region is CASSNAGEGIQYF. DNA of the CDR3: TGTGCCAGCAGCAATGCAGGGGAGGGCATTCAGTACTTC. This rearrangement joins TRBV27 to TRBJ2-4; a possible D gene is TRBD2 (7 bases). Germline CDR1 reads MNHEY; CDR2 reads SMNVEV (reference sequence). The CDR3 sequence is 13 residues long. V lost 6 bases and J lost 9, with 15 bases in between.

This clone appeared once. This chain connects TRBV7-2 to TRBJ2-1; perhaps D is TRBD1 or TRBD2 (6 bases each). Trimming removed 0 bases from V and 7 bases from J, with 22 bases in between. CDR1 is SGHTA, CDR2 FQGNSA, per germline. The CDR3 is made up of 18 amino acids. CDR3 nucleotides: TGTGCCAGCAGCTTAGCTAAATCACTAGCCATAAGGGGGAATGAGCAGTTCTTC. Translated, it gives CASSLAKSLAIRGNEQFF.

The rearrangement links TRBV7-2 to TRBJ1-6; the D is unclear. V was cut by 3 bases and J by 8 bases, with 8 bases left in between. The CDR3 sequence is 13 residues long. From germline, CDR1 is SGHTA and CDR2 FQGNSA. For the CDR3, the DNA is TGTGCCAGCAGCTTCCTAAAAGATTCACCCCTCCACTTT. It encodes CASSFLKDSPLHF.

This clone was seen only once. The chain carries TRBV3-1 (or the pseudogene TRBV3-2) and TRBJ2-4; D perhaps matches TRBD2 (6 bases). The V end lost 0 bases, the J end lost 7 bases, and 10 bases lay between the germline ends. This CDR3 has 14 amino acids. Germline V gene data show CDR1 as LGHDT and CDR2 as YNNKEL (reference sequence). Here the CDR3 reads CASSQDGGGNIQYF. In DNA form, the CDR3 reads TGTGCCAGCAGCCAAGATGGGGGAGGTAACATTCAGTACTTC.

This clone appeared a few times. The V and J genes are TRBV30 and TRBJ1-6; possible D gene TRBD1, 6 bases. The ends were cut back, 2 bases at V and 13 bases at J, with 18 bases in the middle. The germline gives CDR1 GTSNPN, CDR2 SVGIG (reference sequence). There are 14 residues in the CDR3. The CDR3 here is CAWSSKQGGLPLHF. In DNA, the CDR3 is TGTGCCTGGAGTTCGAAACAGGGTGGTCTCCCCCTCCACTTT.

The DNA of the CDR3 is TGTGCCAGCAGCCTGGGGACTAGCGGGAGGTCAAGCTCCTACGAGCAGTACTTC. This translates into CASSLGTSGRSSSYEQYF. The V call is TRBV3-1 (or the pseudogene TRBV3-2), the J call TRBJ2-7; 15 nucleotides align to TRBD2. V dropped 4 bases and J dropped 0; count of bases not matched to a gene: 7. The germline V gene encodes CDR1 LGHDT and CDR2 YNNKEL (reference sequence). This CDR3 spans 18 amino acids.

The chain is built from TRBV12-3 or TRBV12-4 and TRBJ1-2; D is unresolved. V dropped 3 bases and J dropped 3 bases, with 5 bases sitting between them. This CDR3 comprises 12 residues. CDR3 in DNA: TGTGCCAGCAGTTTCCGGGACTATGGCTACACCTTC. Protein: CASSFRDYGYTF.

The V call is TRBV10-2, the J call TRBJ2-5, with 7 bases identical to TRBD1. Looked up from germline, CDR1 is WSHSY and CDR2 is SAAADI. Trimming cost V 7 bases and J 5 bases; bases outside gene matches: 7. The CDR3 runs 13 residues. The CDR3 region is CASIEGAGETQYF. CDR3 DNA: TGCGCCAGCATCGAGGGGGCTGGGGAGACCCAGTACTTC.

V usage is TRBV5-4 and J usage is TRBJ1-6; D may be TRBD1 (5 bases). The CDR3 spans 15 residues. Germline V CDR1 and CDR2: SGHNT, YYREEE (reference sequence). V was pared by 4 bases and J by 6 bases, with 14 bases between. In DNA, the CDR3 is TGTGCCAGCAGCACCCAAGACAGCTTTAATTCACCCCTCCACTTT. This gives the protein CASSTQDSFNSPLHF. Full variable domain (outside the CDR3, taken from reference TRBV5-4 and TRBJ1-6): ETGVTQSPTHLIKTRGQQVTLRCSSQSGHNTVSWYQQALGQGPQFIFQYYREEENGRGNFPPRFSGLQFPNYSSELNVNALELDDSALYLCASSTQDSFNSPLHFGNGTRLTVT.

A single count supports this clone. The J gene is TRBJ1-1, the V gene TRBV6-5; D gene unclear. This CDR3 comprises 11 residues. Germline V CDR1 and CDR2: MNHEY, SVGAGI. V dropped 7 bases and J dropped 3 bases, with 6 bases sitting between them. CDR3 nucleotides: TGTGCCAGCAAGAAGGACACTGAAGCTTTCTTT. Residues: CASKKDTEAFF.

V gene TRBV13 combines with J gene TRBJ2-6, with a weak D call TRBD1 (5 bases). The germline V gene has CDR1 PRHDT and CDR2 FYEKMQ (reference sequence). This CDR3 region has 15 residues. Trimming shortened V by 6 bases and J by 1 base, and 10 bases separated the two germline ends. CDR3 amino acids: CASSQGLSGANVLTF. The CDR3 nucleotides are TGTGCCAGCAGTCAGGGATTATCTGGGGCCAACGTCCTGACTTTC.

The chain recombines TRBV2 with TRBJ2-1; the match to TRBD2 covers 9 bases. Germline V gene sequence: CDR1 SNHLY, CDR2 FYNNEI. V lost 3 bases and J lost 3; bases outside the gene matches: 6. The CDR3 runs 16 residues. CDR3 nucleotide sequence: TGTGCCAGCAGTGAGGTGGCGGGAGGGCTCTACAATGAGCAGTTCTTC. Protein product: CASSEVAGGLYNEQFF.

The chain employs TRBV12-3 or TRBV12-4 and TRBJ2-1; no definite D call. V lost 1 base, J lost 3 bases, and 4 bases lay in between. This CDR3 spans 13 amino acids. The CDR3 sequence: CASSLVHYNEQFF. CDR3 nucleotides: TGTGCCAGCAGTTTAGTTCACTACAATGAGCAGTTCTTC.

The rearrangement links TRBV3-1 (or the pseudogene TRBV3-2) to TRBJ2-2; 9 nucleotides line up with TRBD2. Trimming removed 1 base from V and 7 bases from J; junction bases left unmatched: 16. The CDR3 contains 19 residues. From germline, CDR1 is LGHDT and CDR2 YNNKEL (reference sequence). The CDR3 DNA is TGTGCCAGCAGCCAAGTAAATGTTGCGGCGGGAGGGCCGATCGGGGAGCTGTTTTTT. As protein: CASSQVNVAAGGPIGELFF.

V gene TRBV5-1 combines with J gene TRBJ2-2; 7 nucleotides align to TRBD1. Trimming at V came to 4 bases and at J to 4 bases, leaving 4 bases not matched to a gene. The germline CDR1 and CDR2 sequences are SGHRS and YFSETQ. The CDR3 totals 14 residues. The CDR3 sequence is CASSPGQRTGELFF. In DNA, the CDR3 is TGCGCCAGCAGCCCGGGACAGCGCACCGGGGAGCTGTTTTTT.

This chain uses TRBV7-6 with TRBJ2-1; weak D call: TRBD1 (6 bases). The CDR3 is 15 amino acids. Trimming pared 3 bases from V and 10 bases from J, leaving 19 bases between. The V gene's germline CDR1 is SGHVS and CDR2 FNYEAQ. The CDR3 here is CASSFFRTQGQEQFF. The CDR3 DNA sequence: TGTGCCAGCAGCTTTTTTAGGACTCAGGGGCAGGAGCAGTTCTTC.

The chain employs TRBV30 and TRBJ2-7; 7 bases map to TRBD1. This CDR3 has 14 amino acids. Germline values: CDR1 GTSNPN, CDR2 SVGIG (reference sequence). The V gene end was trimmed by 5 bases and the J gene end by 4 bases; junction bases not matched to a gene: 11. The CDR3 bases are TGTGCCTGGTCTTCCGGGACAGTACAATACGAGCAGTACTTC. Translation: CAWSSGTVQYEQYF.

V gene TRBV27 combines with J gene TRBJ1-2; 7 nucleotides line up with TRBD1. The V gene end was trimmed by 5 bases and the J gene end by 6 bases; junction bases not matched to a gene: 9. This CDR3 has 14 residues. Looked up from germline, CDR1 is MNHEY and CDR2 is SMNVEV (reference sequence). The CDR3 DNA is TGTGCCAGCAGTCCCATTGACAGGGTTGATGGCTACACCTTC. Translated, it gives CASSPIDRVDGYTF.

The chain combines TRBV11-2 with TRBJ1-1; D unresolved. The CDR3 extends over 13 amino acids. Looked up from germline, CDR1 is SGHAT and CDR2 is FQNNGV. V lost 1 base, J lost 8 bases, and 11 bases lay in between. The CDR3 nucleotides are TGTGCCAGCAGCTTAGTCTCTGGGATGGAAGCTTTCTTT. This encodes CASSLVSGMEAFF.

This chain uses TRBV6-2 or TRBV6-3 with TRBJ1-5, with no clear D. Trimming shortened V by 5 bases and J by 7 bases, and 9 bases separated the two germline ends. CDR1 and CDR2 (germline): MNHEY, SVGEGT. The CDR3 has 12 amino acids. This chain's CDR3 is CASSAVLQPQHF. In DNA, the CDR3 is TGTGCCAGCAGTGCCGTCCTACAGCCCCAGCATTTT.

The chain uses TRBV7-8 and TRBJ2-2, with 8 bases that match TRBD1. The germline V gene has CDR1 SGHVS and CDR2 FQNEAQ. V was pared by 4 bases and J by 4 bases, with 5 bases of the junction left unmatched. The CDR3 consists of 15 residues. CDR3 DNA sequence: TGTGCCAGCAGCTCCCAGGGGGCGATCACCGGGGAGCTGTTTTTT. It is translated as CASSSQGAITGELFF.

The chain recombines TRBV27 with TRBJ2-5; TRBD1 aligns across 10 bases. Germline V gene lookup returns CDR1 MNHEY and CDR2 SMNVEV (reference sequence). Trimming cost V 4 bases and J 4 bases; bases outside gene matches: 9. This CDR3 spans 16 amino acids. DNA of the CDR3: TGTGCCAGCAGTTCGACAGGGGGCGACGTCCCAGAGACCCAGTACTTC. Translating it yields CASSSTGGDVPETQYF.